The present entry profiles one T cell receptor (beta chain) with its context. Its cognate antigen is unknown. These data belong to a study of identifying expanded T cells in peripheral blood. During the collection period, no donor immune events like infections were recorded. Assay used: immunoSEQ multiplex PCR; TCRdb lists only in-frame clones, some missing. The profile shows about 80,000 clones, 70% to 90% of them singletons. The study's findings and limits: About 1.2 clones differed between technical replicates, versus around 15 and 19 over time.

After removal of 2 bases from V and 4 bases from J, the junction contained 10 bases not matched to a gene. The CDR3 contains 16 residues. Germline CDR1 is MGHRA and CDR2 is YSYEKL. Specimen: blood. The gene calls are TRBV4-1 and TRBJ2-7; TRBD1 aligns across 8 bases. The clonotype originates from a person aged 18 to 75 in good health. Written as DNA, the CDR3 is TGCGCCAGCAGCCAAAGCCCCCCGGGACAGGAGTACGAGCAGTACTTC. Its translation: CASSQSPPGQEYEQYF.